Sequencing of this T cell receptor (beta chain) was carried out in a study of spatial heterogeneity in lung cancer. Time point meaning: sample taken at primary tumor resection. Unsorted whole RNA from tumor, nontumor lung or frozen PBMC underwent sequencing. V lost 4 bases, J lost 2 bases, and 13 bases lay in between. CDR3 length: 14 residues. Germline V CDR1 and CDR2: SGHRS, YFSETQ. TCRdb re-called the 5' RACE reads through MiXCR, storing one row per CDR3 protein. Of around 40,000 distinct CDR3 sequences in the sample, roughly 5.2% are singletons; the top ten hold 11%. Material: PBMCs, obtained at surgery. The chain has TRBV5-1 and TRBJ2-7; weak D call: TRBD1 (6 bases). This receptor was obtained from a male donor with early-stage non-small cell lung cancer. CDR3 bases: TGCGCCAGCAGCCTATCACAGGGAACCTACGAGCAGTACTTC. Translating it yields CASSLSQGTYEQYF. Together with reference TRBV5-1 and TRBJ2-7, the CDR3 gives the full variable domain: KAGVTQTPRYLIKTRGQQVTLSCSPISGHRSVSWYQQTPGQGLQFLFEYFSETQRNKGNFPGRFSGRQFSNSRSEMNVSTLELGDSALYLCASSLSQGTYEQYFGPGTRLTVT.